These 3 T cell receptor beta chains originate from one sample sequenced in a study of cytomegalovirus exposure and HLA in healthy donors. The PCR made use of 60 Vbeta and 13 Jbeta primers. TCRdb keeps only in-frame clones here, not all; method: immunoSEQ multiplex PCR. The listing contains about 130,000 clones. Sequences were obtained from PBMCs. These receptors all come from a woman between 35 and 50 years old in good health and CMV-seropositive.

The chain combines TRBV19 with TRBJ2-2; 7 bases are a match to TRBD2. The CDR3 length is 16 residues. The J segment lost 6 bases and the V segment lost 6 bases, leaving 13 bases of the junction unmatched. Germline V lookup: CDR1 LNHDA, CDR2 SQIVND (reference sequence). CDR3 DNA: TGTGCCAGTAGCTGGTGGGGGGGAAGGGATCCCGGGGAGCTGTTTTTT. Encoded protein: CASSWWGGRDPGELFF.

The J gene is TRBJ2-1, the V gene TRBV11-3; the D is unclear. This CDR3 spans 14 amino acids. Germline loops: CDR1 SGHNT, CDR2 YENEEA. V was pared by 4 bases and J by 3 bases, with 10 bases between. CDR3 nucleotides: TGTGCCAGCAGCTCGCGGAGTAACTACAATGAGCAGTTCTTC. Protein sequence: CASSSRSNYNEQFF. Variable domain in full (rest from reference TRBV11-3 and TRBJ2-1): EAGVVQSPRYKIIEKKQPVAFWCNPISGHNTLYWYLQNLGQGPELLIRYENEEAVDDSQLPKDRFSAERLKGVDSTLKIQPAELGDSAVYLCASSSRSNYNEQFFGPGTRLTVL.

The chain couples TRBV11-2 to TRBJ1-2; TRBD1 matches at 8 bases. Looked up from germline, CDR1 is SGHAT and CDR2 is FQNNGV. This CDR3 has 13 residues. V dropped 4 bases and J dropped 7; count of bases not matched to a gene: 5. CDR3 sequence (DNA): TGTGCCAGCAGCTCCCCGGACAGGGTTGGCTACACCTTC. Its protein is CASSSPDRVGYTF.